Listed below are T cell receptor beta chains from one sample, sequenced in a study of blood T cell repertoires in COVID-19. TCRdb's copy holds only in-frame clones and misses some; the assay was immunoSEQ multiplex PCR. Seen here are 250,000 to 350,000 clones, 70% to 85% observed once, and the top ten hold more than 1.1%. The sequenced sample was peripheral blood. These receptors were obtained from a human donor with COVID-19, enrolled during active disease. The donor label of this sample is uncertain. The CDR3 runs from the conserved cysteine through the conserved F or W. Each record gives: J gene, clone size, D gene, V gene, CDR3 protein, CDR3 DNA. A D gene is named only where the DNA matches it firmly. Size values are once, few and many counts, or a class for expanded clones, and some rows have none.

j_call: TRBJ1-2; clone_size: once; d_call: TRBD1; v_call: TRBV12-5; cdr3_aa: CASGLPGQYYGYTF; cdr3_nt: TGTGCTAGTGGGTTACCGGGACAGTACTATGGCTACACCTTC
j_call: TRBJ2-2; clone_size: once; d_call: TRBD2; v_call: TRBV6-5; cdr3_aa: CASSYSNRLATSELFF; cdr3_nt: TGTGCCAGCAGTTACTCGAATCGACTAGCGACCAGTGAGCTGTTTTTT
j_call: TRBJ2-6; clone_size: -; d_call: -; v_call: TRBV5-5; cdr3_aa: CASSLDLGWDMDSGANVLTF; cdr3_nt: TGTGCCAGCAGCTTGGATCTCGGGTGGGACATGGACTCTGGGGCCAACGTCCTGACTTTC
j_call: TRBJ2-7; clone_size: few; d_call: TRBD1; v_call: TRBV10-3; cdr3_aa: CAISKDRGLDEQYF; cdr3_nt: TGTGCCATCAGTAAGGACAGGGGTCTGGACGAGCAGTACTTC
j_call: TRBJ1-6; clone_size: -; d_call: -; v_call: TRBV21-1; cdr3_aa: CASKAPRQEYNSPLHF; cdr3_nt: TGTGCCAGCAAGGCTCCTAGACAGGAATATAATTCACCCCTCCACTTT
j_call: TRBJ2-1; clone_size: -; d_call: TRBD2; v_call: TRBV4-1; cdr3_aa: CASSYAGANNEQFF; cdr3_nt: TGCGCCAGCAGCTACGCGGGAGCCAATAATGAGCAGTTCTTC
j_call: TRBJ2-2; clone_size: -; d_call: TRBD2; v_call: TRBV9; cdr3_aa: CASSVAGRGRTGELFF; cdr3_nt: TGTGCCAGCAGCGTAGCCGGGAGGGGTCGGACCGGGGAGCTGTTTTTT
j_call: TRBJ2-3; clone_size: -; d_call: -; v_call: TRBV4-1; cdr3_aa: CASSQGAGTDTQYF; cdr3_nt: TGCGCCAGCAGCCAGGGGGCCGGGACAGATACGCAGTATTTT
j_call: TRBJ1-2; clone_size: once; d_call: -; v_call: TRBV19; cdr3_aa: CASSISDSNYGYTF; cdr3_nt: TGTGCCAGTAGTATATCGGACAGCAACTATGGCTACACCTTC
j_call: TRBJ2-7; clone_size: -; d_call: -; v_call: TRBV7-2; cdr3_aa: CASSLVVGESYEQYF; cdr3_nt: TGTGCCAGCAGCTTAGTAGTGGGAGAGAGCTACGAGCAGTACTTC
j_call: TRBJ1-4; clone_size: -; d_call: -; v_call: TRBV3-1/TRBV3-2; cdr3_aa: CASSQVQGREKLFF; cdr3_nt: TGTGCCAGCAGCCAAGTACAGGGTAGGGAAAAACTGTTTTTT
j_call: TRBJ1-3; clone_size: -; d_call: TRBD1; v_call: TRBV12-5; cdr3_aa: CASGLRLGDREFSGNTIYF; cdr3_nt: TGTGCTAGTGGGTTGAGGTTGGGGGACAGGGAATTCTCTGGAAACACCATATATTTT
j_call: TRBJ2-3; clone_size: once; d_call: -; v_call: TRBV2; cdr3_aa: CASKRLNTDTQYF; cdr3_nt: TGTGCCAGTAAGAGGCTAAACACAGATACGCAGTATTTT
j_call: TRBJ1-2; clone_size: -; d_call: TRBD1; v_call: TRBV30; cdr3_aa: CAWSVTGTHGYTF; cdr3_nt: TGTGCCTGGAGTGTGACAGGGACCCATGGCTACACCTTC
j_call: TRBJ1-1; clone_size: -; d_call: -; v_call: TRBV6-6; cdr3_aa: CASSLSTGIEAFF; cdr3_nt: TGTGCCAGCAGTCTCTCTACAGGGATTGAAGCTTTCTTT
j_call: TRBJ1-1; clone_size: -; d_call: TRBD1; v_call: TRBV28; cdr3_aa: CASSGVSSGGNTEAFF; cdr3_nt: TGTGCCAGCAGTGGCGTTTCTTCAGGGGGAAACACTGAAGCTTTCTTT
j_call: TRBJ2-3; clone_size: -; d_call: -; v_call: TRBV27; cdr3_aa: CASSHTDTQYF; cdr3_nt: TGTGCCAGCAGCCACACAGATACGCAGTATTTT
j_call: TRBJ2-7; clone_size: -; d_call: -; v_call: TRBV11-2; cdr3_aa: CASRESGLRLAQYF; cdr3_nt: TGTGCCAGCAGGGAATCGGGACTTCGACTGGCGCAGTACTTC
j_call: TRBJ1-2; clone_size: -; d_call: TRBD1; v_call: TRBV19; cdr3_aa: CASGTARGYTF; cdr3_nt: TGTGCCAGTGGGACAGCAAGAGGCTACACCTTC
j_call: TRBJ1-1; clone_size: -; d_call: TRBD1; v_call: TRBV29-1; cdr3_aa: CSGRQGWVTEAFF; cdr3_nt: TGCAGCGGTCGACAGGGGTGGGTCACTGAAGCTTTCTTT
j_call: TRBJ2-7; clone_size: -; d_call: TRBD2; v_call: TRBV5-4; cdr3_aa: CASSPGLAGDYEQYF; cdr3_nt: TGTGCCAGCAGCCCGGGACTAGCGGGAGACTACGAGCAGTACTTC
j_call: TRBJ2-1; clone_size: -; d_call: TRBD2; v_call: TRBV7-9; cdr3_aa: CASSIAGGLNEQFF; cdr3_nt: TGTGCCAGCAGCATAGCGGGAGGACTCAATGAGCAGTTCTTC
j_call: TRBJ2-7; clone_size: -; d_call: TRBD1; v_call: TRBV6-5; cdr3_aa: CASRLLQGAREQYF; cdr3_nt: TGTGCCAGCAGACTCCTACAGGGGGCGCGGGAGCAGTACTTC
j_call: TRBJ1-1; clone_size: -; d_call: TRBD1; v_call: TRBV28; cdr3_aa: CASSLSTGPNTEAFF; cdr3_nt: TGTGCCAGCAGTTTATCGACAGGGCCGAACACTGAAGCTTTCTTT
j_call: TRBJ2-7; clone_size: -; d_call: -; v_call: TRBV28; cdr3_aa: CASSFYQGQGLTPSSYEQYF; cdr3_nt: TGTGCCAGCAGTTTTTATCAGGGCCAGGGGCTCACCCCAAGCTCCTACGAGCAGTACTTC
j_call: TRBJ2-3; clone_size: once; d_call: TRBD2; v_call: TRBV7-9; cdr3_aa: CASSPGLATDTQYF; cdr3_nt: TGTGCCAGCAGCCCGGGACTAGCAACAGATACGCAGTATTTT
j_call: TRBJ1-4; clone_size: once; d_call: -; v_call: TRBV19; cdr3_aa: CASSIRNEKLFF; cdr3_nt: TGTGCCAGTAGTATACGTAATGAAAAACTGTTTTTT
j_call: TRBJ2-5; clone_size: -; d_call: TRBD1; v_call: TRBV30; cdr3_aa: CAWSPQGAQETQYF; cdr3_nt: TGTGCCTGGAGTCCACAGGGGGCTCAAGAGACCCAGTACTTC